Below, one T cell receptor (beta chain) is given with its context. Its antigen is undetermined. Here immunoSEQ multiplex PCR was the method, and the copy in TCRdb shows in-frame clones only, minus some. The sample lists about 54,000 clones; about 90% were seen once. This sample stems from a study of graft-versus-host responses after intestinal transplantation. Study in general: Anti-thymocyte globulin induction, then tacrolimus and steroids for about three years, went to all recipients.

The study, taken as a whole, reports: Some GvH clones were seen earlier in gut or blood, suggesting intestinal origin.

The trim removed 5 bases at V and 6 bases at J, leaving 5 bases unmatched. Germline CDR1 reads SGHTA; CDR2 reads FQGTGA. The CDR3 loop spans 13 amino acids. The source of this sequence is a human patient who received an intestinal transplant, so some T cells may come from the graft donor. The specimen was PBMCs, collected around 95 weeks after intestinal transplant. This chain joins TRBV7-3 and TRBJ1-2, with 8 bases aligning to TRBD1. The CDR3 sequence is CASSKGQVDGYTF. Here the CDR3 DNA reads TGTGCCAGCAGCAAGGGACAGGTCGATGGCTACACCTTC.